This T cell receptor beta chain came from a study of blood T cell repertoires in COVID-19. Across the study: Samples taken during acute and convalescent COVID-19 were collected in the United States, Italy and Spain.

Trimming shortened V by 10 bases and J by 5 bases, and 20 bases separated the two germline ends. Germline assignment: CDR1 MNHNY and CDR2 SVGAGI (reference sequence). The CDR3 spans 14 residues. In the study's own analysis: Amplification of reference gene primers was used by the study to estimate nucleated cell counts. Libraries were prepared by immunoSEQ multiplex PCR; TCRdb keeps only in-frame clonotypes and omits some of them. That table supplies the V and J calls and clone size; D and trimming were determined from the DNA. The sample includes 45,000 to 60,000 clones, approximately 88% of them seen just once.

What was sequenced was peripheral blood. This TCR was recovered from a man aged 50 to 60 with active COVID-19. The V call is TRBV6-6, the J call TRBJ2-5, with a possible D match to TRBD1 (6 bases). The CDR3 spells CATLRGPSQETQYF. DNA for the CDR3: TGTGCCACCCTCAGGGGACCCTCCCAGGAGACCCAGTACTTC.